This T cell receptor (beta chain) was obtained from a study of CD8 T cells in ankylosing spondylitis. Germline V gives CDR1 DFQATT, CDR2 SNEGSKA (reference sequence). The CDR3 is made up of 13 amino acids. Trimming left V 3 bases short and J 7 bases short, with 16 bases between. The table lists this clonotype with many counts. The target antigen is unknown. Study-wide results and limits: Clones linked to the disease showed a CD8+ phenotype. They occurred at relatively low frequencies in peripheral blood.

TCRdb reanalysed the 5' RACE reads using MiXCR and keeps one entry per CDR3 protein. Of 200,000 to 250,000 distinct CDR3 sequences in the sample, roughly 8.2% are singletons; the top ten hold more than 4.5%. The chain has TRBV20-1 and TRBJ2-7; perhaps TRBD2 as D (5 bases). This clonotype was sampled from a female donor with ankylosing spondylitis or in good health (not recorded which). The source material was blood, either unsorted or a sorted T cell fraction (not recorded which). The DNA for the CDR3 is TGCAGTGCTAGGGACGGAGGAATAGAAGAGCAGTACTTC. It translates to CSARDGGIEEQYF.